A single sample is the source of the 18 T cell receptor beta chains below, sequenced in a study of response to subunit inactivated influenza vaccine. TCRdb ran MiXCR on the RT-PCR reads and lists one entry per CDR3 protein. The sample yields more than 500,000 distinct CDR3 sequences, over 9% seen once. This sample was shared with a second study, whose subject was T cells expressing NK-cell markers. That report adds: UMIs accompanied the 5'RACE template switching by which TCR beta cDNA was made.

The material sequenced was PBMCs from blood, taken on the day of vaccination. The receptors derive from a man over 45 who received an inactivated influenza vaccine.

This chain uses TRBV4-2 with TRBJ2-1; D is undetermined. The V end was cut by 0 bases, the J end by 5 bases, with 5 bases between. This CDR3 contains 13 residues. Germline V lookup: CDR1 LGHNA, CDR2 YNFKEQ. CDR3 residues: CASSQDRNNEQFF. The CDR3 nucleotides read TGTGCCAGCAGCCAAGACAGGAACAATGAGCAGTTCTTC.

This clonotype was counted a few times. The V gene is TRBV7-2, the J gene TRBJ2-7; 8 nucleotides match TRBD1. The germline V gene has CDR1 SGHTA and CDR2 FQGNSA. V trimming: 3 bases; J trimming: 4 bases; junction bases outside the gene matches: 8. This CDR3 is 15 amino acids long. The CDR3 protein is CASSLGTGVGYEQYF. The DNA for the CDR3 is TGTGCCAGCAGCTTGGGGACAGGTGTCGGATACGAGCAGTACTTC.

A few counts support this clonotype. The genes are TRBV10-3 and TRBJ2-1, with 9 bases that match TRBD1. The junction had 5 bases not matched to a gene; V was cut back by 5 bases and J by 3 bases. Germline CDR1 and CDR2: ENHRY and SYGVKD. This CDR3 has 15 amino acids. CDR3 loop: CAISPDRGNYNEQFF. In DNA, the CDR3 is TGTGCCATCAGTCCCGACAGGGGGAACTACAATGAGCAGTTCTTC.

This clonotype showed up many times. The DNA for the CDR3 is TGTGCCAGCAGCCAAGGCGTAAGCGACCAGCCCCAGCATTTT. The encoded protein is CASSQGVSDQPQHF. This chain joins TRBV14 and TRBJ1-5; D gene unclear. Germline V CDR1 and CDR2: SGHDN, FVKESK. This CDR3 has 14 amino acids. V was shortened by 1 base and J by 7 bases, with 11 bases between the two germline ends. The full variable domain, completed using reference TRBV14 and TRBJ1-5, is EAGVTQFPSHSVIEKGQTVTLRCDPISGHDNLYWYRRVMGKEIKFLLHFVKESKQDESGMPNNRFLAERTGGTYSTLKVQPAELEDSGVYFCASSQGVSDQPQHFGDGTRLSIL.

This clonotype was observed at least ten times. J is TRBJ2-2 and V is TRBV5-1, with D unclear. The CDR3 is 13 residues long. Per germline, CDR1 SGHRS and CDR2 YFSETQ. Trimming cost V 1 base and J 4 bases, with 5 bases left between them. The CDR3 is CASSLLSTGELFF. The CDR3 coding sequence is TGCGCCAGCAGCTTGTTGAGCACCGGGGAGCTGTTTTTT.

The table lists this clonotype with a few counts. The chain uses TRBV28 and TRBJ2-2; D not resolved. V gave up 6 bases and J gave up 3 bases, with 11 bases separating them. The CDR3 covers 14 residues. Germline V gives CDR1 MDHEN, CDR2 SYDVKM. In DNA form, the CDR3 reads TGTGCCAGCAGGGACCGCCAGTACACCGGGGAGCTGTTTTTT. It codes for CASRDRQYTGELFF.

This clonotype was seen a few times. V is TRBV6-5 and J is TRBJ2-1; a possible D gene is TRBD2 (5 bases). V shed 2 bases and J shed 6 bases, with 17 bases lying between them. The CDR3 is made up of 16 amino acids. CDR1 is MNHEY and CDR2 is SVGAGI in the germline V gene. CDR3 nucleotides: TGTGCCAGCAGTTACGAAGGACTCGAGGTCGTCAATGAGCAGTTCTTC. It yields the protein CASSYEGLEVVNEQFF.

The CDR3 sequence is CASSVEAHYEQYF. The CDR3, as DNA: TGTGCCAGCAGCGTCGAAGCCCACTACGAGCAGTACTTC. V gene TRBV9 combines with J gene TRBJ2-7, with D unresolved. Per the germline V gene, CDR1 is SGDLS and CDR2 is YYNGEE. The CDR3 extends over 13 amino acids. V was trimmed by 2 bases and J by 3 bases, leaving 9 bases between them.

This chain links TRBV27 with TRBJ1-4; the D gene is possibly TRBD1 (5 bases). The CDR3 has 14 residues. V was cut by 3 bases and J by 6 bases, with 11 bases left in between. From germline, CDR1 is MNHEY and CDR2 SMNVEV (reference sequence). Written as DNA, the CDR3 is TGTGCCAGCAGTTTTCGGGGGTTAGATGAAAAACTGTTTTTT. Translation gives CASSFRGLDEKLFF.

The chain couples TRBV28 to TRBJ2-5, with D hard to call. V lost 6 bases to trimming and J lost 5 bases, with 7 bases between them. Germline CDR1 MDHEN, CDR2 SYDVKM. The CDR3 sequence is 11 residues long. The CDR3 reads CASRSAETQYF. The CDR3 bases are TGTGCCAGCAGATCCGCGGAGACCCAGTACTTC.

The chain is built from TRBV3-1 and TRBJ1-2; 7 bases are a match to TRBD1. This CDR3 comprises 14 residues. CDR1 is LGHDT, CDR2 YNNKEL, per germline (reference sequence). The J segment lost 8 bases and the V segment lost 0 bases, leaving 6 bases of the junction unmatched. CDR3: CASSQDPRGGGYTF. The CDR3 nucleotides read TGTGCCAGCAGCCAAGATCCCAGGGGGGGCGGCTACACCTTC.

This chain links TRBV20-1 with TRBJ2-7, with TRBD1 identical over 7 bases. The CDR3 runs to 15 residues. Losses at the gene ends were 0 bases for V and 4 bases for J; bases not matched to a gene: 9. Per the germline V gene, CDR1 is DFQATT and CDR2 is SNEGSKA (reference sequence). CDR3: CSAREDRATGYEQYF. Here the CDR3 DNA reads TGCAGTGCTAGAGAAGACAGGGCCACGGGGTACGAGCAGTACTTC.

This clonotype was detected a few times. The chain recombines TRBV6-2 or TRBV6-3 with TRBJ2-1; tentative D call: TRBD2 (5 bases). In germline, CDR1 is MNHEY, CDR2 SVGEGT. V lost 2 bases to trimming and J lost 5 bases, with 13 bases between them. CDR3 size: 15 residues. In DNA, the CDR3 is TGTGCCAGCAGTTACGGCGGGTTCGACCACAATGAGCAGTTCTTC. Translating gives CASSYGGFDHNEQFF.

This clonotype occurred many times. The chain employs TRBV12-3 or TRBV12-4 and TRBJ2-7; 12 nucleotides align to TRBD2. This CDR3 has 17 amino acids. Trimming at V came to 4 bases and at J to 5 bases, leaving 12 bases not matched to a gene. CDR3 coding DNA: TGTGCCAGCAGTTCCCGACTAGCGGGGGAGCCTTTTGACGAGCAGTACTTC. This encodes CASSSRLAGEPFDEQYF.

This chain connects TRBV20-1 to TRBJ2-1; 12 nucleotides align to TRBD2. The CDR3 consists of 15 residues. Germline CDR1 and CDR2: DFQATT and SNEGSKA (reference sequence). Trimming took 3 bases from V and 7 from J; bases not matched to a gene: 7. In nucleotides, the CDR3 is TGCAGTGCTAGTACCGGGACTAGCGGGTCAAATGAGCAGTTCTTC. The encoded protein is CSASTGTSGSNEQFF.

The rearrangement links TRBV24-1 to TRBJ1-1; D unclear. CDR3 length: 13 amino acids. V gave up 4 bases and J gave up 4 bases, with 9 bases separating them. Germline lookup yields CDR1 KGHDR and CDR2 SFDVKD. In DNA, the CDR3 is TGTGCCACCAGTGACCGTTTGTCCACTGAAGCTTTCTTT. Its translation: CATSDRLSTEAFF.

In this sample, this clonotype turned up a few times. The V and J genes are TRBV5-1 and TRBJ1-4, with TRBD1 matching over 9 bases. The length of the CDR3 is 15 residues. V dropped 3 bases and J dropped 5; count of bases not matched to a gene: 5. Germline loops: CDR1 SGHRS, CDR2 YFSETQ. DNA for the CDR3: TGCGCCAGCAGCTCCTCCGGGACAGGGAATGAAAAACTGTTTTTT. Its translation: CASSSSGTGNEKLFF.

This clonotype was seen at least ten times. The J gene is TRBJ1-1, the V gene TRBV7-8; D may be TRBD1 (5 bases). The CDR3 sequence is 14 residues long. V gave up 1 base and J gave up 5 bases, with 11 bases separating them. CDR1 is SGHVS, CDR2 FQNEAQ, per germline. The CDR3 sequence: CASSLVGGGTEAFF. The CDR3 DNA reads TGTGCCAGCAGCTTAGTCGGGGGTGGGACTGAAGCTTTCTTT.